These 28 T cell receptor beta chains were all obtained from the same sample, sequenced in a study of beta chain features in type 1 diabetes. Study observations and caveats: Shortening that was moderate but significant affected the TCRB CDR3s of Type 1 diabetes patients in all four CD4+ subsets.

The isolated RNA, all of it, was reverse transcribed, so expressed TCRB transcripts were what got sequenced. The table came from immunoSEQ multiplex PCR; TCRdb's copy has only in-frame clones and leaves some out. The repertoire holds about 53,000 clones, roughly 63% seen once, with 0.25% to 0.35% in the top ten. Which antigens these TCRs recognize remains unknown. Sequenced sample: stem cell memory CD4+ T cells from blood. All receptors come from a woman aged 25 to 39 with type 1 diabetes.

The CDR3 protein is CASSSDRGLMNTEAFF. The CDR3 DNA reads as TGTGCCAGTAGTTCCGACAGGGGCTTAATGAACACTGAAGCTTTCTTT. This sequence joins TRBV19 and TRBJ1-1; TRBD1 matches 8 bases. With 5 bases clipped from V and 0 bases from J, the junction kept 8 bases outside the gene matches. Germline V gives CDR1 LNHDA, CDR2 SQIVND (reference sequence). There are 16 residues in the CDR3.

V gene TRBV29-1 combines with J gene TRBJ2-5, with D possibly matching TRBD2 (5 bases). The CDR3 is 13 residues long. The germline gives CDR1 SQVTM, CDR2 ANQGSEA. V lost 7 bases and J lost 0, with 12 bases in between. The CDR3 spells CSGLAVYQETQYF. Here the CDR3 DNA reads TGCAGCGGCCTAGCAGTGTACCAAGAGACCCAGTACTTC.

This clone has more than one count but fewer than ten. CDR3 sequence: CASRTDYGYTF. CDR3 DNA: TGTGCCAGCAGGACAGACTATGGCTACACCTTC. The chain couples TRBV27 to TRBJ1-2; TRBD1 might be the D (5 bases). Germline-derived CDR1 and CDR2 are MNHEY and SMNVEV (reference sequence). This CDR3 has 11 residues. Deletions cut 6 bases from V and 3 bases from J, with 5 bases between.

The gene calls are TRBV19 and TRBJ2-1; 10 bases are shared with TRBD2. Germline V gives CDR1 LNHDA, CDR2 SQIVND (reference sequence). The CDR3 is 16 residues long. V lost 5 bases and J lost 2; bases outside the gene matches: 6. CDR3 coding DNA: TGTGCCAGTAGTCTGACAGCGGGAGGGCCCTACAATGAGCAGTTCTTC. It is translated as CASSLTAGGPYNEQFF.

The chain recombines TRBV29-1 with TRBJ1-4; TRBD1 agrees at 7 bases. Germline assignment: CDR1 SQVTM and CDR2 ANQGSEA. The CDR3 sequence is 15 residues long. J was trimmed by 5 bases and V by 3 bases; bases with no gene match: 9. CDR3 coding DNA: TGCAGCGTTGAGGGGCAAACAGGGGTAAATGAAAAACTGTTTTTT. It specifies CSVEGQTGVNEKLFF.

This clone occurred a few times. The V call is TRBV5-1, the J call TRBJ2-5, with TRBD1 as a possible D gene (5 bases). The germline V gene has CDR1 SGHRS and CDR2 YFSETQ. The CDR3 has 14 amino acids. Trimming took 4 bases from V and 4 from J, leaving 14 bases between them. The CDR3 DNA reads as TGCGCCAGCAGCCCAGGGTTTGTGGGAGAGACCCAGTACTTC. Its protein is CASSPGFVGETQYF.

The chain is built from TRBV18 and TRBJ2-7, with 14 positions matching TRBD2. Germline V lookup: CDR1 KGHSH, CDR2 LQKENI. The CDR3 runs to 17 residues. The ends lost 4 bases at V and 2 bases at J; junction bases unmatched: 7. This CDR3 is CASSLGTSGSLPYEQYF. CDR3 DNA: TGTGCCAGCTCACTAGGGACTAGCGGGAGTCTTCCCTACGAGCAGTACTTC.

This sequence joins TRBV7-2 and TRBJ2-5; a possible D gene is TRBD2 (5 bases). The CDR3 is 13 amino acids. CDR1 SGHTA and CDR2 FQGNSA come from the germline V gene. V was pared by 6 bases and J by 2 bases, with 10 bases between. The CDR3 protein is CASSSSSQETQYF. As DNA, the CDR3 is TGTGCCAGCAGTTCTAGCTCGCAAGAGACCCAGTACTTC.

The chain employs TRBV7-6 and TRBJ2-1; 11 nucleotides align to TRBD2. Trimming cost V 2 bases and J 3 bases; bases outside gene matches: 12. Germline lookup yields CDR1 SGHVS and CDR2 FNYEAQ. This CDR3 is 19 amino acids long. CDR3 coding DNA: TGTGCCAGCAGCTTATTTGGGGTCACTAGCGGGAGAGTCTACAATGAGCAGTTCTTC. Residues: CASSLFGVTSGRVYNEQFF. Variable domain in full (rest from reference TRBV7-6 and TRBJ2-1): GAGVSQSPRYKVTKRGQDVALRCDPISGHVSLYWYRQALGQGPEFLTYFNYEAQQDKSGLPNDRFSAERPEGSISTLTIQRTEQRDSAMYRCASSLFGVTSGRVYNEQFFGPGTRLTVL.

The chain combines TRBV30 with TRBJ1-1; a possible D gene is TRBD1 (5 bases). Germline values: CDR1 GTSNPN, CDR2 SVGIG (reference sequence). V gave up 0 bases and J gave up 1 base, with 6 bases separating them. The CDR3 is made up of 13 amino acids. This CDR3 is CAWSVQGNTEAFF. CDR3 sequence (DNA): TGTGCCTGGAGTGTCCAGGGGAACACTGAAGCTTTCTTT.

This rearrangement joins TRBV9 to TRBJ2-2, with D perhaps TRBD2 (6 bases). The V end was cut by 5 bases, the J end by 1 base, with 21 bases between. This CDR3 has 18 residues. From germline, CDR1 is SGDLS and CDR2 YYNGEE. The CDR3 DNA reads TGTGCCAGCAGGCCCGGGGACTTCAGCCCCATGAACACCGGGGAGCTGTTTTTT. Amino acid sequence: CASRPGDFSPMNTGELFF.

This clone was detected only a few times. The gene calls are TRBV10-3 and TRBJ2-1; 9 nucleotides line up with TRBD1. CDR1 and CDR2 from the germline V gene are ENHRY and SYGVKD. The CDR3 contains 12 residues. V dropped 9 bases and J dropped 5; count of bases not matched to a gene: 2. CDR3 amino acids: CAIRTGDNEQFF. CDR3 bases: TGTGCCATAAGGACAGGGGACAATGAGCAGTTCTTC.

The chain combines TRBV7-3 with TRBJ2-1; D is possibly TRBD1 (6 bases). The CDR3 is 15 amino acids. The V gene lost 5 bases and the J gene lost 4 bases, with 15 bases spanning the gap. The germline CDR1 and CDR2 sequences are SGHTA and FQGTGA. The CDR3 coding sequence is TGTGCCAGCAGCCTCACAGGGACGGCTTACAATGAGCAGTTCTTC. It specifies CASSLTGTAYNEQFF.

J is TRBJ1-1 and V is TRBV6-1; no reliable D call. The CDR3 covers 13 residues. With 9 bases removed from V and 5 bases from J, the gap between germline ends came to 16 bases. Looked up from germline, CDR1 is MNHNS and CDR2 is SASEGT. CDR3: CASGPSGATEAFF. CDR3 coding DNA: TGTGCCAGTGGGCCCTCGGGAGCGACTGAAGCTTTCTTT.

In nucleotides, the CDR3 is TGTGCCATCAGTGAGATGGCGGGAGTATACAATGAGCAGTTCTTC. Encoded protein: CAISEMAGVYNEQFF. This chain joins TRBV10-3 and TRBJ2-1; 7 nucleotides match TRBD2. V was clipped by 2 bases and J by 4 bases; unmatched bases: 5. Germline V gene sequence: CDR1 ENHRY, CDR2 SYGVKD. This CDR3 region has 15 residues.

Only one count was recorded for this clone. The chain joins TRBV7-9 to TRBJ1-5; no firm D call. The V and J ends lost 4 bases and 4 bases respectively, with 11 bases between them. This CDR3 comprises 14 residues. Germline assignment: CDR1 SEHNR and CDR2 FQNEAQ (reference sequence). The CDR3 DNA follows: TGTGCCAGCAGCTGGGGAGCGGGAAATCAGCCCCAGCATTTT. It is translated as CASSWGAGNQPQHF.

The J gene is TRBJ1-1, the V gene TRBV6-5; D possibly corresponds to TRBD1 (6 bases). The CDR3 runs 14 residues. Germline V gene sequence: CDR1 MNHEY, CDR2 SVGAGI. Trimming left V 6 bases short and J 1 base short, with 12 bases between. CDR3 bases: TGTGCCAGCAGGGCCCCGACAGGGAACACTGAAGCTTTCTTT. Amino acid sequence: CASRAPTGNTEAFF.

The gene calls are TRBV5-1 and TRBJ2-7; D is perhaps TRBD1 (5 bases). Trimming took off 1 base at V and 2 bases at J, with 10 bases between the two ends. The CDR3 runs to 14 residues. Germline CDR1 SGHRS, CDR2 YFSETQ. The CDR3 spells CASSLSPGTYEQYF. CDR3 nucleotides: TGCGCCAGCAGCTTGTCCCCAGGGACCTACGAGCAGTACTTC.

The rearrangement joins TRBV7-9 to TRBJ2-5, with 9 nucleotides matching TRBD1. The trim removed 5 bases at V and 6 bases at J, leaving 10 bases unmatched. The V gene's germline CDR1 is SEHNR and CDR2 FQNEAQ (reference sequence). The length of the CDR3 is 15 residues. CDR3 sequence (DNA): TGTGCCAGCAGCGATTCCGGGACAGGGTGGCAGACCCAGTACTTC. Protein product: CASSDSGTGWQTQYF.

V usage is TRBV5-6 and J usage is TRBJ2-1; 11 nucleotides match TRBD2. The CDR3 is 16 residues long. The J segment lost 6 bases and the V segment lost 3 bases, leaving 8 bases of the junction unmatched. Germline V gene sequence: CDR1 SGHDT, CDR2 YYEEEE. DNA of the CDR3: TGTGCCAGCAGCTCGTCGACTAGCGGGATAATCAATGAGCAGTTCTTC. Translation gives CASSSSTSGIINEQFF.

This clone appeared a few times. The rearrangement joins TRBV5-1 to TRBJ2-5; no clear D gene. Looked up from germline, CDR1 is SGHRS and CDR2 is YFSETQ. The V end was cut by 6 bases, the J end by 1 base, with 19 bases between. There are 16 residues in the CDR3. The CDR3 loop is CASNSRLMETQETQYF. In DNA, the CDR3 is TGCGCCAGCAACTCAAGGCTAATGGAGACCCAAGAGACCCAGTACTTC.

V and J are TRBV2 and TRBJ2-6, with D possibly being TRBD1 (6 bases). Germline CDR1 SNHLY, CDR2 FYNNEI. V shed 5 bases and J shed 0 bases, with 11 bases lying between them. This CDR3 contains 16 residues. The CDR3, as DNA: TGTGCCAGCAGTCCTGACAGGCCCTCTGGGGCCAACGTCCTGACTTTC. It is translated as CASSPDRPSGANVLTF. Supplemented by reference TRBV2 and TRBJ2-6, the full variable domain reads EPEVTQTPSHQVTQMGQEVILRCVPISNHLYFYWYRQILGQKVEFLVSFYNNEISEKSEIFDDQFSVERPDGSNFTLKIRSTKLEDSAMYFCASSPDRPSGANVLTFGAGSRLTVL.

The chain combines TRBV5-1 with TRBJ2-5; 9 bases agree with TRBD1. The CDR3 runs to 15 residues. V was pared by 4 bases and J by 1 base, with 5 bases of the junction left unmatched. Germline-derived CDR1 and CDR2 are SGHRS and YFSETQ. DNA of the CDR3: TGCGCCAGCAGCGGGGGGACAGGGACCCAAGAGACCCAGTACTTC. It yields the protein CASSGGTGTQETQYF.

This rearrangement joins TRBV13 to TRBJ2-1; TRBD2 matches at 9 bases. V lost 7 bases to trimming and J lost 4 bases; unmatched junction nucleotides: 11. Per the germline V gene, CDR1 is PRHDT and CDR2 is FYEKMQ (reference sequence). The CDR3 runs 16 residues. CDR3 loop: CASTLAGGPSYNEQFF. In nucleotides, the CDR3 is TGTGCCAGCACCTTGGCGGGAGGGCCTTCGTACAATGAGCAGTTCTTC.

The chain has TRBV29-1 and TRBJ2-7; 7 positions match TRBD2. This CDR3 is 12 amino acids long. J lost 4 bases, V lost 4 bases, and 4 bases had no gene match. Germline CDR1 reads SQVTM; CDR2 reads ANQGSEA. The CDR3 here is CSVGWEGYEQYF. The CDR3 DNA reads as TGCAGCGTTGGGTGGGAGGGGTACGAGCAGTACTTC.

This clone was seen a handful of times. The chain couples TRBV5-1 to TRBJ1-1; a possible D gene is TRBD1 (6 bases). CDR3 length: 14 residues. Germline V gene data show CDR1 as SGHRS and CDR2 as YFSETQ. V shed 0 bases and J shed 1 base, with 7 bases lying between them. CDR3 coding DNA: TGCGCCAGCAGCTTGGCAGGGGAGAACACTGAAGCTTTCTTT. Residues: CASSLAGENTEAFF.

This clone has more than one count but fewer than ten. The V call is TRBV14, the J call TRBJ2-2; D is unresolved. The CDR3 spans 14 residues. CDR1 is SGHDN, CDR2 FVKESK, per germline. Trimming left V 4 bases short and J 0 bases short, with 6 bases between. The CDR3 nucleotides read TGTGCCAGCAGCCGGCCAGCGAACACCGGGGAGCTGTTTTTT. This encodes CASSRPANTGELFF. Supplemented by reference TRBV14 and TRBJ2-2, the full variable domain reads EAGVTQFPSHSVIEKGQTVTLRCDPISGHDNLYWYRRVMGKEIKFLLHFVKESKQDESGMPNNRFLAERTGGTYSTLKVQPAELEDSGVYFCASSRPANTGELFFGEGSRLTVL.

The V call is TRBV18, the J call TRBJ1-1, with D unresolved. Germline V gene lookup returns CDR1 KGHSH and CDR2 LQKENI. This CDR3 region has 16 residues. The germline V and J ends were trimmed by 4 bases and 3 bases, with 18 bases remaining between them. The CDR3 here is CASSLGFEGRDTEAFF. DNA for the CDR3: TGTGCCAGCTCACTCGGTTTCGAGGGAAGAGACACTGAAGCTTTCTTT.